This note documents a single TCR beta chain sequence. A much larger clone differs by one base, so this may be a read error. This specimen comes from a study of CDR3 diversity in severe acne. In germline, CDR1 is LGHDT, CDR2 YNNKEL (reference sequence). The CDR3 has 12 residues. TCRdb fed the PCR reads into MiXCR, producing one record per CDR3 protein. The sample has 97,000 or so distinct CDR3 sequences, around 53% seen once. The chain carries TRBV3-1 and TRBJ2-1; no clear D gene. Specimen: blood. The origin of this receptor is a male donor with acne. CDR3 bases: TGTGCCAGCGGCCAAGATATGAATGAGCAGTTCTTC. This gives the protein CASGQDMNEQFF.